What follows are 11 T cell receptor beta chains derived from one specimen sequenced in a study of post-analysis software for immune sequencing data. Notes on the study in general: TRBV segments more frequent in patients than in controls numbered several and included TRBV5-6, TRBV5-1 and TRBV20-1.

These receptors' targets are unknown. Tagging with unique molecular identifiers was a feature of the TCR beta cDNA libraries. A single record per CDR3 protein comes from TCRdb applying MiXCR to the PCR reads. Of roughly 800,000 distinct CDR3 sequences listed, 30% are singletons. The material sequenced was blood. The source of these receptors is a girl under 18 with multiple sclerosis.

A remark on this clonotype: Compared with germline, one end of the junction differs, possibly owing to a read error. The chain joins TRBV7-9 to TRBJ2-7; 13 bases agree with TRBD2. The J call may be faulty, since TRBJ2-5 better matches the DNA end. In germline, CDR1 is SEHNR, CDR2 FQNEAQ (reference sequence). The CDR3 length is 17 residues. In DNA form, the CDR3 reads TGTGCCGGCAGCTTAGCTATGGGACTAGCGGGACGGGAGACCCAGTACTTC. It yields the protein CAGSLAMGLAGRETQYF.

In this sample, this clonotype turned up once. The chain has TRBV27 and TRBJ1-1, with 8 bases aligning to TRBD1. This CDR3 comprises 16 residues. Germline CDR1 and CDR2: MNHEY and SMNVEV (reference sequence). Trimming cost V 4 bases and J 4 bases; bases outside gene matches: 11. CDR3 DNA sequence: TGTGCCAGCAGTTGGGGGTGGGACAGGTCGACCACTGAAGCTTTCTTT. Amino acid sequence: CASSWGWDRSTTEAFF.

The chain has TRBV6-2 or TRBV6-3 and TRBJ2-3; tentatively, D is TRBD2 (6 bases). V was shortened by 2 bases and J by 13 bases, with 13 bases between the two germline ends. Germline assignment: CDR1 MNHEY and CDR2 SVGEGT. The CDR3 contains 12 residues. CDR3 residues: CASSYGSGLEYF. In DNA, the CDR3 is TGTGCCAGCAGTTACGGTAGCGGTCTAGAGTATTTT.

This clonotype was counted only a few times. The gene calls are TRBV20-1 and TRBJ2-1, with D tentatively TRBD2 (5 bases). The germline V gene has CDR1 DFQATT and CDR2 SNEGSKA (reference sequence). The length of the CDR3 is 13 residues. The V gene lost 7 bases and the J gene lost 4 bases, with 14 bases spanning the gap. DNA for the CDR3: TGCAGTGGGCCCGGGGTAGCTTACAATGAGCAGTTCTTC. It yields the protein CSGPGVAYNEQFF.

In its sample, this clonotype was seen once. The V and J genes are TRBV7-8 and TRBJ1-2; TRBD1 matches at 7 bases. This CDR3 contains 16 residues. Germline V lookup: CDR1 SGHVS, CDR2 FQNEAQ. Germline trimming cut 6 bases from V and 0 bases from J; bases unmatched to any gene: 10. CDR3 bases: TGTGCCAGCAGTCCTTTTCGGGACAGATCTAACTATGGCTACACCTTC. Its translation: CASSPFRDRSNYGYTF.

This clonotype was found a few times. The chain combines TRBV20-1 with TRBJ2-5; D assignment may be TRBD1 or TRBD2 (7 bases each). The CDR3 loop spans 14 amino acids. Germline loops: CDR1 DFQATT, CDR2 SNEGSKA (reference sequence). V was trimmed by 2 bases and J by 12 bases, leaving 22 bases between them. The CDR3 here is CSARHSAEQGTKYF. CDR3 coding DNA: TGCAGTGCTAGACATTCCGCCGAACAGGGGACTAAGTACTTC.

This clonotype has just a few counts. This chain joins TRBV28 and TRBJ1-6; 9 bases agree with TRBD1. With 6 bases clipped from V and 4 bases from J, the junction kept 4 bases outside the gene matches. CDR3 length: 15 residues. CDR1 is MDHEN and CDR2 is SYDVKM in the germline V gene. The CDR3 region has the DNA TGTGCCAGCAGGAGCGGGACAGGGTATAATTCACCCCTCCACTTT. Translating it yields CASRSGTGYNSPLHF.

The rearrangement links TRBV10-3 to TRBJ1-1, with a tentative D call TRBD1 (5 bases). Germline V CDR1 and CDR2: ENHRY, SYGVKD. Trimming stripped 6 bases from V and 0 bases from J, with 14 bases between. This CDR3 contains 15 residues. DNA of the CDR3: TGTGCCATCAGGGAATCCGGGACGGTGAACACTGAAGCTTTCTTT. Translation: CAIRESGTVNTEAFF.

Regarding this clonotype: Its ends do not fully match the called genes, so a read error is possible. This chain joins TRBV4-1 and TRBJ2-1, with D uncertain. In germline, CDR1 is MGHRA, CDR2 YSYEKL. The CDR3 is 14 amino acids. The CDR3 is CASSQLRLYNEQCF. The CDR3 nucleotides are TGCGCCAGCAGCCAACTTCGACTGTACAATGAGCAGTGCTTC.

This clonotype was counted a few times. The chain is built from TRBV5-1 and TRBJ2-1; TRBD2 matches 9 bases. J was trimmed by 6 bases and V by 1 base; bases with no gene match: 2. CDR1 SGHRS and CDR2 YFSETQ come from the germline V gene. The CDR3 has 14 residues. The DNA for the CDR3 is TGCGCCAGCAGCTTGCCTAGCGGGGCCAATGAGCAGTTCTTC. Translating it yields CASSLPSGANEQFF.

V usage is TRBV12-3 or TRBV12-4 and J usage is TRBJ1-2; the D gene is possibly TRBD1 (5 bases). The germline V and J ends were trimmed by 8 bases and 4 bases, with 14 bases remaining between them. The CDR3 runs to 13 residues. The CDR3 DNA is TGTGCCAGCCAGGGAGTAGAGGGCTATGGCTACACCTTC. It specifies CASQGVEGYGYTF.